Each of the 14 T cell receptor beta chains below was sequenced from the same sample in a study of metastatic and nonmetastatic thyroid tumors (dated by TCRdb to about 2020). None of the patients had been given any treatment before thyroid surgery. The library was produced with PCR. TCRdb shows the sequencer as Illumina HiSeq 4000. TCRdb's own reprocessing of the public reads used fastp at Q25 and MiXCR and kept productive beta chains. This sample gives around 13,000 clones in total; more than 20% of them show up just once. The ten largest account for around 7.8% of the sample. Sequenced: blood. The receptors were gathered from a female donor with papillary thyroid cancer or a benign thyroid nodule (not recorded which). Some clones in this sample may be carry-over from other donors' samples.

This clone rates as medium-sized. The rearrangement uses TRBV7-9 and TRBJ2-7; no reliable D call. Germline values: CDR1 SEHNR, CDR2 FQNEAQ (reference sequence). The CDR3 has 14 residues. V was shortened by 1 base and J by 0 bases, with 7 bases between the two germline ends. DNA of the CDR3: TGTGCCAGCAGCTTAGTTCATAGCTCCTACGAGCAGTACTTC. This encodes CASSLVHSSYEQYF.

The chain employs TRBV20-1 and TRBJ1-2; D ambiguous. The CDR3 contains 14 residues. With 7 bases removed from V and 5 bases from J, the gap between germline ends came to 20 bases. Germline loops: CDR1 DFQATT, CDR2 SNEGSKA (reference sequence). This CDR3 is CSVPRTVSFYGYTF. The CDR3 nucleotides are TGCAGTGTTCCCCGTACAGTATCATTTTATGGCTACACCTTC.

The chain recombines TRBV7-8 with TRBJ1-1; 9 bases agree with TRBD1. The trim removed 6 bases at V and 0 bases at J, leaving 14 bases unmatched. The CDR3 runs to 18 residues. Looked up from germline, CDR1 is SGHVS and CDR2 is FQNEAQ. This chain's CDR3 is CASSRRQGGWRVNTEAFF. As DNA, the CDR3 is TGTGCCAGCAGTCGACGACAGGGGGGTTGGAGGGTGAACACTGAAGCTTTCTTT.

This clone was counted between two and nine times. The gene calls are TRBV6-5 and TRBJ2-2, with D hard to call. Trimming left V 2 bases short and J 7 bases short, with 5 bases between. From germline, CDR1 is MNHEY and CDR2 SVGAGI. The length of the CDR3 is 12 residues. CDR3 in DNA: TGTGCCAGCAGTTACGGCGACGGGGAGCTGTTTTTT. It yields the protein CASSYGDGELFF.

This clone was observed many times. This chain uses TRBV20-1 with TRBJ2-5; 13 bases map to TRBD2. Germline V gene sequence: CDR1 DFQATT, CDR2 SNEGSKA (reference sequence). The junction had 10 bases not matched to a gene; V was cut back by 5 bases and J by 4 bases. The CDR3 has 16 residues. The DNA of the CDR3 is TGCAGTGCTGAAGGACTAGCGGGAGCCTCTCCAGAGACCCAGTACTTC. Residues: CSAEGLAGASPETQYF.

This clone came up many times. The chain recombines TRBV7-3 with TRBJ2-1; 10 positions agree with TRBD2. Germline V gene lookup returns CDR1 SGHTA and CDR2 FQGTGA. The CDR3 totals 15 residues. V lost 2 bases, J lost 3 bases, and 1 base stayed unmatched. This chain's CDR3 is CASSLLAGDYNEQFF. The DNA of the CDR3 is TGTGCCAGCAGCTTACTAGCGGGAGACTACAATGAGCAGTTCTTC.

This clone was seen ten or more times. Possible read error: a much larger clone is one base away. The chain joins TRBV10-3 to TRBJ2-1; TRBD2 is a possible D gene (5 bases). This CDR3 has 13 residues. Germline values: CDR1 ENHRY, CDR2 SYGVKD. The DNA for the CDR3 is TGTGCCATCAGTGGGAGCGGCTACAATGGGCAGTTCTTC. This sequence encodes CAISGSGYNGQFF.

By sample fraction, this clone is large. The chain has TRBV6-4 and TRBJ2-2; 7 bases align to TRBD2. Looked up from germline, CDR1 is MRHNA and CDR2 is SNTAGT. V was clipped by 6 bases and J by 6 bases; unmatched bases: 7. This CDR3 comprises 14 residues. The CDR3 bases are TGTGCCAGCAGCCGTACGGGAGGCCCCGGGGAGCTGTTTTTT. The encoded protein is CASSRTGGPGELFF.

This clone was detected many times. V is TRBV7-3 and J is TRBJ2-3; D gene uncertain. V gave up 5 bases and J gave up 2 bases, with 11 bases separating them. The CDR3 contains 14 residues. CDR1 is SGHTA, CDR2 FQGTGA, per germline. This chain's CDR3 is CASSQGLVTDTQYF. The DNA for the CDR3 is TGTGCCAGCAGCCAAGGGCTAGTCACAGATACGCAGTATTTT.

This clone showed up many times. The V gene is TRBV20-1, the J gene TRBJ2-3; 11 nucleotides match TRBD2. After removal of 5 bases from V and 0 bases from J, the junction contained 7 bases not matched to a gene. Germline values: CDR1 DFQATT, CDR2 SNEGSKA (reference sequence). CDR3 length: 16 residues. The CDR3 DNA sequence: TGCAGTGCTTTTTTAGCGGGAGGGTCTAGCACAGATACGCAGTATTTT. This codes for CSAFLAGGSSTDTQYF.

This clone was seen a few times. This chain links TRBV6-2 or TRBV6-3 with TRBJ2-3; no reliable D call. CDR1 and CDR2 (germline): MNHEY, SVGEGT. Trimming shortened V by 6 bases and J by 7 bases, and 11 bases separated the two germline ends. This CDR3 has 12 amino acids. In DNA, the CDR3 is TGTGCCAGCAGCCCCCGGGCTTATACGCAGTATTTT. Translating it yields CASSPRAYTQYF.

This clone was counted many times. The sample carries other DNA sequences with the same CDR3. V gene TRBV7-3 combines with J gene TRBJ2-5; possible D gene TRBD1, 6 bases. Trimming pared 5 bases from V and 2 bases from J, leaving 9 bases between. Germline CDR1 and CDR2: SGHTA and FQGTGA. This CDR3 contains 13 residues. CDR3 sequence (DNA): TGTGCCAGCAGCCGGGGACATCAAGAGACCCAGTACTTC. Translating gives CASSRGHQETQYF.

This clone was counted at least ten times. The chain couples TRBV30 to TRBJ1-6; D call uncertain. V was shortened by 6 bases and J by 4 bases, with 10 bases between the two germline ends. The CDR3 covers 13 residues. Per the germline V gene, CDR1 is GTSNPN and CDR2 is SVGIG (reference sequence). The CDR3 DNA reads TGTGCCTGTACCGGGGAGTATAATTCACCCCTCCACTTT. It translates to CACTGEYNSPLHF.

This clone was picked up many times. The chain joins TRBV28 to TRBJ2-5; the match to TRBD2 covers 8 bases. Trimming took 6 bases from V and 5 from J; bases not matched to a gene: 11. The length of the CDR3 is 15 residues. Germline CDR1 and CDR2: MDHEN and SYDVKM. CDR3 DNA sequence: TGTGCCAGCAGCCCCACCCGGGGGGGTCAGGAGACCCAGTACTTC. Translating gives CASSPTRGGQETQYF.